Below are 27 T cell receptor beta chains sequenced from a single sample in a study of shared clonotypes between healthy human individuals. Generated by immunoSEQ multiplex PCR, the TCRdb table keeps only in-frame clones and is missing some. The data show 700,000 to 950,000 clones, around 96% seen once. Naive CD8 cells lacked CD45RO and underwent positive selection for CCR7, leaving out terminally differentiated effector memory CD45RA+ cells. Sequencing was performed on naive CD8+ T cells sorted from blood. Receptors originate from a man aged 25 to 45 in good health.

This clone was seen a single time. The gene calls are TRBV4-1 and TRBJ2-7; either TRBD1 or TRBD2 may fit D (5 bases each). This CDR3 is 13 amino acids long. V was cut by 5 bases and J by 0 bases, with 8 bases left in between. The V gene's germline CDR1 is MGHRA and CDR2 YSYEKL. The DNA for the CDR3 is TGCGCCAGCAGCGAAGGGACCTCCTACGAGCAGTACTTC. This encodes CASSEGTSYEQYF.

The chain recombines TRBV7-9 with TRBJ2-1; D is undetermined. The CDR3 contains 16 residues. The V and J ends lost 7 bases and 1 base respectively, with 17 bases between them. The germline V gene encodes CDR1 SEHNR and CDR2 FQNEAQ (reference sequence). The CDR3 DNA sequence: TGTGCCAGCACCCGGGCTTTGGGCGGTTCCTACAATGAGCAGTTCTTC. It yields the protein CASTRALGGSYNEQFF. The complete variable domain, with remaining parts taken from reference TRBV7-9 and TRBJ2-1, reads DTGVSQNPRHKITKRGQNVTFRCDPISEHNRLYWYRQTLGQGPEFLTYFQNEAQLEKSRLLSDRFSAERPKGSFSTLEIQRTEQGDSAMYLCASTRALGGSYNEQFFGPGTRLTVL.

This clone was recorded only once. For the CDR3, the DNA is TGTGCCAGCAGTATGGGGGCAGCTTACAATGAGCAGTTCTTC. Translation gives CASSMGAAYNEQFF. V usage is TRBV27 and J usage is TRBJ2-1; D might be TRBD1 (6 bases). The CDR3 contains 14 residues. CDR1 and CDR2 (germline): MNHEY, SMNVEV (reference sequence). V lost 5 bases, J lost 4 bases, and 12 bases lay in between.

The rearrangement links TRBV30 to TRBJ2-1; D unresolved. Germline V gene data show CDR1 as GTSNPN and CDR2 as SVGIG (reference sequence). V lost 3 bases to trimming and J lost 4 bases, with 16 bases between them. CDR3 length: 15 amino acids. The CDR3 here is CAWSVGTTDYNEQFF. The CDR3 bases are TGTGCCTGGAGCGTGGGCACCACCGATTACAATGAGCAGTTCTTC.

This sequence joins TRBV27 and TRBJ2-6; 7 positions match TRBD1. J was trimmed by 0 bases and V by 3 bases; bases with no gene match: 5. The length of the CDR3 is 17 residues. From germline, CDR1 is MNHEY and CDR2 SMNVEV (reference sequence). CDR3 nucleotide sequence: TGTGCCAGCAGTTTGACAGGGTTTCCCTCTGGGGCCAACGTCCTGACTTTC. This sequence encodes CASSLTGFPSGANVLTF.

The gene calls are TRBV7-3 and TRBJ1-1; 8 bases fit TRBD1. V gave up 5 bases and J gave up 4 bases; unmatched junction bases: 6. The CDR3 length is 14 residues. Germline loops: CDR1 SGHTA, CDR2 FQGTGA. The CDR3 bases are TGTGCCAGCAGCCCCGGTCAGGGGGCCACTGAAGCTTTCTTT. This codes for CASSPGQGATEAFF.

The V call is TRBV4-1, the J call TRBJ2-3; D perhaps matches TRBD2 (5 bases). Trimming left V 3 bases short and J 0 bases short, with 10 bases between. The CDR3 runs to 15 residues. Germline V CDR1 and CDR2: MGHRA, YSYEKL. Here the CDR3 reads CASSQVLGSTDTQYF. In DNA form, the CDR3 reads TGCGCCAGCAGCCAGGTACTAGGTAGCACAGATACGCAGTATTTT.

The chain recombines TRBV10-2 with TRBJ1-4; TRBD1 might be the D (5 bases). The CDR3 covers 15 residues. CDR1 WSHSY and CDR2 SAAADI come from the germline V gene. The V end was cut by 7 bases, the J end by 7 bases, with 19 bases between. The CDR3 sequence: CASIDEWGVAEKLFF. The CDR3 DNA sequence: TGCGCCAGCATTGACGAATGGGGGGTGGCTGAAAAACTGTTTTTT.

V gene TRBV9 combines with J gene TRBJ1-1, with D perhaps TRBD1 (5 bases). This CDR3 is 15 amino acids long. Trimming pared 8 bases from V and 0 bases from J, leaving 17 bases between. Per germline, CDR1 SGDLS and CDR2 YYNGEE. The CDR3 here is CASSGGDGMNTEAFF. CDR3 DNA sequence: TGTGCCAGTAGTGGAGGGGATGGGATGAACACTGAAGCTTTCTTT.

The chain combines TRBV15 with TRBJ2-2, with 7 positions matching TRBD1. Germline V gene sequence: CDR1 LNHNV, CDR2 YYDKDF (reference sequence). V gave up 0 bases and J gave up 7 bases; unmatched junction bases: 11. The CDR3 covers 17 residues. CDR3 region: CATSRDGAKTGDGELFF. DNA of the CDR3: TGTGCCACCAGCAGAGATGGGGCGAAAACAGGGGACGGGGAGCTGTTTTTT.

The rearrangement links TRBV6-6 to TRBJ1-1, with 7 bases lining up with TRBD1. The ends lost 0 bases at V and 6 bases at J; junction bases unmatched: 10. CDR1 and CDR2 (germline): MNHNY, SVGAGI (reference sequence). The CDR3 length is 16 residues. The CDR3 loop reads CASSYSIEGRGAEAFF. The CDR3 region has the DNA TGTGCCAGCAGTTACTCGATTGAGGGCAGGGGGGCTGAAGCTTTCTTT.

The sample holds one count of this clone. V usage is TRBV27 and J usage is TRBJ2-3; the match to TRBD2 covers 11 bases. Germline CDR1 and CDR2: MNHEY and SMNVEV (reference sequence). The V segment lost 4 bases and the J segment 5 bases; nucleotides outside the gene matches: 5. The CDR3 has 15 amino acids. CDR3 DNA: TGTGCCAGCAGTTCGGGGACTAGCGGTCGAGATACGCAGTATTTT. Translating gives CASSSGTSGRDTQYF.

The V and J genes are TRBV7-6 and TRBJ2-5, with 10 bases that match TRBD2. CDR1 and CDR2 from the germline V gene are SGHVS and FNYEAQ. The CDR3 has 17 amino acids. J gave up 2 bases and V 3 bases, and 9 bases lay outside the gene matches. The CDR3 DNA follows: TGTGCCAGCAGCTTTCCAGGAGATAGCGGGAGGCAAGAGACCCAGTACTTC. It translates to CASSFPGDSGRQETQYF.

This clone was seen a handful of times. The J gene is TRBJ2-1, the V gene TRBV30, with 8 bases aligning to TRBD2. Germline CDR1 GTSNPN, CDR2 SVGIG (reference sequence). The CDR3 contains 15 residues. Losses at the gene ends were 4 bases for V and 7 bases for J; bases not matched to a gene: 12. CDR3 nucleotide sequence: TGTGCCTGGAACGCGGGACTAGGGGTTGGGAATGAGCAGTTCTTC. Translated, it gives CAWNAGLGVGNEQFF.

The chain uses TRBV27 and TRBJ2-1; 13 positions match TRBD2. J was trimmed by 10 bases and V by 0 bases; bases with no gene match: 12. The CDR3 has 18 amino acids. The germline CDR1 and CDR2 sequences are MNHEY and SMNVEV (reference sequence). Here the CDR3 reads CASSLSLHRGLAGEEQFF. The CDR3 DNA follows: TGTGCCAGCAGTTTATCGCTCCACCGTGGACTAGCGGGAGAGGAGCAGTTCTTC.

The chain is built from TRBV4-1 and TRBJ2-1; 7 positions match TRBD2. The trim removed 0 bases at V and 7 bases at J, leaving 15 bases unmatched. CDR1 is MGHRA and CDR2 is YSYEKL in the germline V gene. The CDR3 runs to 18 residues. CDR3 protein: CASSQDGTSARYINEQFF. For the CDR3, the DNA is TGCGCCAGCAGCCAAGATGGAACTAGCGCGAGATATATAAATGAGCAGTTCTTC.

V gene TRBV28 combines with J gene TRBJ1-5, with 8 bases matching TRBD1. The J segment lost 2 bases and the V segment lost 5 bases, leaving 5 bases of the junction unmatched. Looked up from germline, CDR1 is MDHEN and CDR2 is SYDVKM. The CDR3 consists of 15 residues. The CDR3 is CASSATGGRNQPQHF. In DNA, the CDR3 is TGTGCCAGCAGTGCCACAGGGGGTCGCAATCAGCCCCAGCATTTT.

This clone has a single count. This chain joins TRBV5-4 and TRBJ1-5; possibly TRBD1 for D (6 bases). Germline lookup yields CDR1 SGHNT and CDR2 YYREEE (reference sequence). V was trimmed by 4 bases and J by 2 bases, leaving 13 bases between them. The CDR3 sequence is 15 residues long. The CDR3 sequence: CASSPAPGGNQPQHF. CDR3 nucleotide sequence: TGTGCCAGCAGCCCGGCCCCAGGGGGCAATCAGCCCCAGCATTTT.

As DNA, the CDR3 is TGTGCCAGTAGTATAGGACCTACTGGACTAGCGGGAGGGAGCTCCTACAATGAGCAGTTCTTC. Translating gives CASSIGPTGLAGGSSYNEQFF. The gene calls are TRBV19 and TRBJ2-1, with 15 bases fitting TRBD2. Germline CDR1 reads LNHDA; CDR2 reads SQIVND (reference sequence). Trimming removed 1 base from V and 0 bases from J; junction bases left unmatched: 10. The CDR3 is 21 amino acids.

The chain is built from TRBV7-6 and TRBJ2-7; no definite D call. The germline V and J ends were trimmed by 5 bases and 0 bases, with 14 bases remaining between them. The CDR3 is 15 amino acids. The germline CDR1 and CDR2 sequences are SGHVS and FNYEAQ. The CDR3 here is CASSPGPLSSYEQYF. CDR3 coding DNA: TGTGCCAGCAGCCCAGGACCGCTCAGCTCCTACGAGCAGTACTTC.

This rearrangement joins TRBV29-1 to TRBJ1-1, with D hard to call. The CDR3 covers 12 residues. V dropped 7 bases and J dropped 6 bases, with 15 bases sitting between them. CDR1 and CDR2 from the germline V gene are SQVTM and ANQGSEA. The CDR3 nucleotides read TGCAGCGCCACGGCGGGGAAACCTGAAGCTTTCTTT. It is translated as CSATAGKPEAFF. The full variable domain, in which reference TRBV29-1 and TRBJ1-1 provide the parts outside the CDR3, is SAVISQKPSRDICQRGTSLTIQCQVDSQVTMMFWYRQQPGQSLTLIATANQGSEATYESGFVIDKFPISRPNLTFSTLTVSNMSPEDSSIYLCSATAGKPEAFFGQGTRLTVV.

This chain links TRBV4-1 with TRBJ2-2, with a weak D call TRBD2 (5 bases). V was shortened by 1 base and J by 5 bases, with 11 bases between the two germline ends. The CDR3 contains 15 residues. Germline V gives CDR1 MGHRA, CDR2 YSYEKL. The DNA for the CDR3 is TGCGCCAGCAGCCAAGTCGGGGAAAATACCGGGGAGCTGTTTTTT. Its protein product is CASSQVGENTGELFF.

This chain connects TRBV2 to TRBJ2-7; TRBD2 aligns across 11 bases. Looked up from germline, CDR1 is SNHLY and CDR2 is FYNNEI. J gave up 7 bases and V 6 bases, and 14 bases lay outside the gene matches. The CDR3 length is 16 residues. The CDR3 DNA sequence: TGTGCCAGCAGCCCCGAGGTTGTAGCGGGAGGGTATGAGCAGTACTTC. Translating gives CASSPEVVAGGYEQYF.

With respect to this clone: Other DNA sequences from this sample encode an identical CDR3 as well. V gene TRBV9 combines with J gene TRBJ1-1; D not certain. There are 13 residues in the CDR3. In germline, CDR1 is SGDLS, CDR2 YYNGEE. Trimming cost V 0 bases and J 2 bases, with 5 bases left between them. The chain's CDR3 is CASSVEGNTEAFF. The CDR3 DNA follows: TGTGCCAGCAGCGTAGAGGGTAACACTGAAGCTTTCTTT.

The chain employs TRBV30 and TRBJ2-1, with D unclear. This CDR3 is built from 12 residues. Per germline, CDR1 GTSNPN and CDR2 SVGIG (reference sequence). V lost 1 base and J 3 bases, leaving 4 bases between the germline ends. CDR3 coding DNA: TGTGCCTGGAGTGATTTCTACAATGAGCAGTTCTTC. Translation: CAWSDFYNEQFF.

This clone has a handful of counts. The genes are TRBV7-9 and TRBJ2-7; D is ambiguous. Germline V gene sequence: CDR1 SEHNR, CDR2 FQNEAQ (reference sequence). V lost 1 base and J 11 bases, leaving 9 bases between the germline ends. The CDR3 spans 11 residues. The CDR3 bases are TGTGCCAGCAGCTTAGGATCCCAGGAGTACTTC. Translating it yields CASSLGSQEYF.

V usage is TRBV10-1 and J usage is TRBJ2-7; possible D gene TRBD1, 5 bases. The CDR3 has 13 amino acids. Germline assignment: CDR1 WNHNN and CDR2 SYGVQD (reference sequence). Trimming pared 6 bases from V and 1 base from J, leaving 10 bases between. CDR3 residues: CASRIRQSYEQYF. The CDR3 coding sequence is TGCGCCAGCAGAATAAGACAGTCCTACGAGCAGTACTTC.